This note documents a single T cell receptor beta chain sequence. The sample originates from a study of blood T cells in healthy people across ages. Looked up from germline, CDR1 is KGHDR and CDR2 is SFDVKD. V shed 6 bases and J shed 4 bases, with 17 bases lying between them. The CDR3 totals 15 residues. Using a J-beta primer mix together with a sample-barcoded 5' primer, a second PCR was run for roughly 6 to 12 cycles. In TCRdb, the 5' RACE reads were re-called with MiXCR into one record per CDR3 protein. The data hold a few hundred thousand distinct CDR3 sequences, with approximately 51% observed a single time. For every donor, a draw yielded 8.5 to 10 milliliters of peripheral blood.

This sequence was found in a man aged 55 to 69 in good health. The specimen sequenced was blood. This chain joins TRBV24-1 and TRBJ1-2; TRBD1 might be the D (5 bases). This CDR3 reads CATSNYQGGSYGYTF. CDR3 in DNA: TGTGCCACCAGTAACTACCAGGGTGGTTCCTATGGCTACACCTTC.